These T cell receptor beta chains were read from a single sample in a study of T cell responses to AZD1222 COVID-19 vaccine. Profiled with immunoSEQ multiplex PCR; TCRdb holds only in-frame clones, not every one. The sample has about 220,000 clones, 93% seen once. The specimen was peripheral blood, collected on day 0 of MenACWY control vaccination. The origin of the receptors is an adult in good health. Each CDR3 is given with its conserved first and last residue. Each record gives: CDR3 protein, CDR3 DNA, J gene, clone size, D gene, V gene. The D gene is left open where the match is weak. Expanded clones are given a class, and other clones once, few, many or no size at all.

CDR3 protein: CASSLVTGQGDRGYTF
CDR3 DNA: TGTGCCAGCAGCTTAGTCACTGGACAGGGGGATCGTGGCTACACCTTC
J gene: TRBJ1-2
clone size: NA
D gene: TRBD1
V gene: TRBV11-2

CDR3 protein: CASSPPTGAVVEQFF
CDR3 DNA: TGTGCCAGCTCACCACCTACGGGGGCTGTCGTTGAGCAGTTCTTC
J gene: TRBJ2-1
clone size: NA
D gene: NA
V gene: TRBV18

CDR3 protein: CASSLLIRLRYGYTF
CDR3 DNA: TGTGCCAGCAGCCTCCTAATCAGGCTTCGCTATGGCTACACCTTC
J gene: TRBJ1-2
clone size: NA
D gene: NA
V gene: TRBV5-6

CDR3 protein: CASSVTRGGAGELFF
CDR3 DNA: TGTGCCAGCAGCGTGACTCGCGGGGGGGCCGGGGAGCTGTTTTTT
J gene: TRBJ2-2
clone size: NA
D gene: TRBD2
V gene: TRBV9

CDR3 protein: CASSNTDSNQPQHF
CDR3 DNA: TGTGCCAGCAGTAACACAGATAGCAATCAGCCCCAGCATTTT
J gene: TRBJ1-5
clone size: few
D gene: NA
V gene: TRBV7-9

CDR3 protein: CASSSGAVDTQYF
CDR3 DNA: TGTGCCAGCAGTTCCGGGGCCGTGGATACGCAGTATTTT
J gene: TRBJ2-3
clone size: once
D gene: NA
V gene: TRBV27

CDR3 protein: CASSSYSGQEEAFF
CDR3 DNA: TGTGCCAGCAGCTCCTACTCCGGACAGGAGGAAGCTTTCTTT
J gene: TRBJ1-1
clone size: NA
D gene: TRBD1
V gene: TRBV7-9

CDR3 protein: CASSFGDRFAFF
CDR3 DNA: TGTGCCAGCAGCTTTGGGGACAGGTTTGCTTTCTTT
J gene: TRBJ1-1
clone size: NA
D gene: TRBD1
V gene: TRBV7-9

CDR3 protein: CASSLVAQSPYEQYF
CDR3 DNA: TGTGCCAGCAGCTTAGTTGCGCAGTCTCCCTACGAGCAGTACTTC
J gene: TRBJ2-7
clone size: NA
D gene: NA
V gene: TRBV11-2

CDR3 protein: CASSYFRDEQYF
CDR3 DNA: TGTGCCAGCAGTTATTTCCGGGACGAGCAGTACTTC
J gene: TRBJ2-7
clone size: NA
D gene: NA
V gene: TRBV6-2/TRBV6-3

CDR3 protein: CASSPKTVGSYNSPLHF
CDR3 DNA: TGTGCCAGCAGCCCTAAGACCGTGGGATCCTATAATTCACCCCTCCACTTT
J gene: TRBJ1-6
clone size: NA
D gene: NA
V gene: TRBV7-6

CDR3 protein: CASSLGQIHEQYF
CDR3 DNA: TGTGCCAGCAGCTTAGGACAGATCCACGAGCAGTACTTC
J gene: TRBJ2-7
clone size: NA
D gene: NA
V gene: TRBV7-6

CDR3 protein: CASSQGLAGGKVQFF
CDR3 DNA: TGTGCCAGCAGCCAAGGACTAGCGGGGGGCAAGGTGCAGTTCTTC
J gene: TRBJ2-1
clone size: NA
D gene: TRBD2
V gene: TRBV6-5

CDR3 protein: CASSLEGSGAAETQYF
CDR3 DNA: TGCGCCAGCAGCTTGGAGGGTAGCGGGGCGGCGGAGACCCAGTACTTC
J gene: TRBJ2-5
clone size: NA
D gene: TRBD2
V gene: TRBV5-1

CDR3 protein: CAWSVVGEQYF
CDR3 DNA: TGTGCCTGGAGTGTAGTCGGCGAGCAGTACTTC
J gene: TRBJ2-7
clone size: NA
D gene: NA
V gene: TRBV30

CDR3 protein: CASSALSSGGSNEQFF
CDR3 DNA: TGTGCCAGCAGTGCCCTGAGTAGCGGGGGGTCAAATGAGCAGTTCTTC
J gene: TRBJ2-1
clone size: NA
D gene: TRBD2
V gene: TRBV6-4

CDR3 protein: CASSVSVGQGQETQYF
CDR3 DNA: TGTGCCAGCAGCGTCAGCGTGGGGCAGGGCCAAGAGACCCAGTACTTC
J gene: TRBJ2-5
clone size: NA
D gene: NA
V gene: TRBV9

CDR3 protein: CASREGQPKYGYTF
CDR3 DNA: TGTGCCAGCAGGGAAGGACAGCCTAAGTATGGCTACACCTTC
J gene: TRBJ1-2
clone size: NA
D gene: NA
V gene: TRBV2

CDR3 protein: CASSMVGGNQPQHF
CDR3 DNA: TGTGCCAGTAGTATGGTAGGAGGCAATCAGCCCCAGCATTTT
J gene: TRBJ1-5
clone size: NA
D gene: NA
V gene: TRBV19

CDR3 protein: CASSEGGSYNSPLHF
CDR3 DNA: TGTGCCAGTAGCGAGGGGGGCTCCTATAATTCACCCCTCCACTTT
J gene: TRBJ1-6
clone size: NA
D gene: NA
V gene: TRBV19

CDR3 protein: CASSQLTGVQETQYF
CDR3 DNA: TGCGCCAGCAGCCAACTGACAGGAGTCCAAGAGACCCAGTACTTC
J gene: TRBJ2-5
clone size: NA
D gene: NA
V gene: TRBV4-1

CDR3 protein: CASSYSPASGNGYTF
CDR3 DNA: TGTGCCAGCAGTTACTCGCCCGCCTCAGGGAATGGCTACACCTTC
J gene: TRBJ1-2
clone size: NA
D gene: NA
V gene: TRBV6-2/TRBV6-3

CDR3 protein: CASSLGGLGNEQFF
CDR3 DNA: TGCGCCAGCAGCTTGGGGGGACTAGGCAATGAGCAGTTCTTC
J gene: TRBJ2-1
clone size: NA
D gene: TRBD2
V gene: TRBV5-1

CDR3 protein: CASSLQTGELFF
CDR3 DNA: TGTGCCAGCAGCCTACAAACCGGGGAGCTGTTTTTT
J gene: TRBJ2-2
clone size: once
D gene: NA
V gene: TRBV6-2/TRBV6-3

CDR3 protein: CASSQADRVSNQPQHF
CDR3 DNA: TGCGCCAGCAGTCAAGCCGACAGGGTTAGCAATCAGCCCCAGCATTTT
J gene: TRBJ1-5
clone size: NA
D gene: TRBD1
V gene: TRBV23-1

CDR3 protein: CSVSGTRREKLFF
CDR3 DNA: TGCAGCGTTTCGGGGACAAGAAGGGAAAAACTGTTTTTT
J gene: TRBJ1-4
clone size: NA
D gene: NA
V gene: TRBV29-1

CDR3 protein: CASSPTGTGNTIYF
CDR3 DNA: TGTGCCAGCAGCCCGACAGGGACCGGAAACACCATATATTTT
J gene: TRBJ1-3
clone size: NA
D gene: TRBD1
V gene: TRBV5-5

CDR3 protein: CASSLEQGAINSPLHF
CDR3 DNA: TGTGCCAGCAGCTTAGAGCAGGGGGCGATTAATTCACCCCTCCACTTT
J gene: TRBJ1-6
clone size: NA
D gene: TRBD1
V gene: TRBV11-2

CDR3 protein: CASSVRGKSEQYF
CDR3 DNA: TGTGCCAGTAGTGTCAGGGGGAAAAGCGAGCAGTACTTC
J gene: TRBJ2-7
clone size: NA
D gene: TRBD1
V gene: TRBV19

CDR3 protein: CASSLRVPGTGTEAFF
CDR3 DNA: TGTGCCAGCAGCCTCCGAGTCCCAGGGACGGGGACTGAAGCTTTCTTT
J gene: TRBJ1-1
clone size: NA
D gene: NA
V gene: TRBV7-6

CDR3 protein: CASGLEGGRNQPQHF
CDR3 DNA: TGTGCCAGCGGGTTGGAAGGGGGCCGCAATCAGCCCCAGCATTTT
J gene: TRBJ1-5
clone size: NA
D gene: TRBD1
V gene: TRBV28

CDR3 protein: CASSYPGYDPLHF
CDR3 DNA: TGTGCCAGCAGCTATCCAGGGTACGACCCCCTCCACTTT
J gene: TRBJ1-6
clone size: once
D gene: NA
V gene: TRBV5-5

CDR3 protein: CASKEASLEKLFF
CDR3 DNA: TGTGCCAGCAAAGAGGCCTCTCTCGAAAAACTGTTTTTT
J gene: TRBJ1-4
clone size: NA
D gene: NA
V gene: TRBV28

CDR3 protein: CASTQQGAYNSPLHF
CDR3 DNA: TGTGCCAGCACCCAACAGGGGGCCTATAATTCACCCCTCCACTTT
J gene: TRBJ1-6
clone size: NA
D gene: TRBD1
V gene: TRBV2

CDR3 protein: CASSEAGATHERPQHF
CDR3 DNA: TGTGCCAGCAGTGAGGCAGGGGCGACCCATGAGCGGCCCCAGCATTTT
J gene: TRBJ1-5
clone size: NA
D gene: NA
V gene: TRBV2

CDR3 protein: CASSQSPGAYNEQFF
CDR3 DNA: TGTGCCAGCAGCCAATCACCGGGGGCCTACAATGAGCAGTTCTTC
J gene: TRBJ2-1
clone size: NA
D gene: NA
V gene: TRBV16

CDR3 protein: CASSEALRANQPQHF
CDR3 DNA: TGTGCCAGCAGTGAAGCGCTTCGGGCGAATCAGCCCCAGCATTTT
J gene: TRBJ1-5
clone size: NA
D gene: NA
V gene: TRBV2

CDR3 protein: CSASAGGGEKLFF
CDR3 DNA: TGCAGTGCTAGTGCAGGGGGGGGTGAAAAACTGTTTTTT
J gene: TRBJ1-4
clone size: NA
D gene: TRBD1
V gene: TRBV20-1

CDR3 protein: CASKAPSGTEAFF
CDR3 DNA: TGTGCCAGCAAGGCTCCCTCCGGCACTGAAGCTTTCTTT
J gene: TRBJ1-1
clone size: NA
D gene: NA
V gene: TRBV3-1/TRBV3-2

CDR3 protein: CASGEGTSGYTF
CDR3 DNA: TGTGCCTCGGGAGAGGGGACGTCTGGCTACACCTTC
J gene: TRBJ1-2
clone size: few
D gene: NA
V gene: TRBV6-5

CDR3 protein: CASKSEITEAFF
CDR3 DNA: TGTGCCAGTAAATCGGAAATCACTGAAGCTTTCTTT
J gene: TRBJ1-1
clone size: NA
D gene: NA
V gene: TRBV19

CDR3 protein: CASSQDPQGLYEQYF
CDR3 DNA: TGCGCCAGCAGCCAAGATCCCCAGGGTTTATACGAGCAGTACTTC
J gene: TRBJ2-7
clone size: NA
D gene: NA
V gene: TRBV4-1

CDR3 protein: CASKLVNYGYTF
CDR3 DNA: TGTGCCAGTAAACTGGTAAACTATGGCTACACCTTC
J gene: TRBJ1-2
clone size: NA
D gene: NA
V gene: TRBV19

CDR3 protein: CASSHSNQPQHF
CDR3 DNA: TGTGCCAGCAGTCATAGCAATCAGCCCCAGCATTTT
J gene: TRBJ1-5
clone size: NA
D gene: NA
V gene: TRBV27

CDR3 protein: CASSLVLSNEQFF
CDR3 DNA: TGTGCCAGCAGCTTAGTTCTCTCCAATGAGCAGTTCTTC
J gene: TRBJ2-1
clone size: NA
D gene: NA
V gene: TRBV7-9

CDR3 protein: CASSEGARYQETQYF
CDR3 DNA: TGTGCCAGCAGTGAAGGGGCACGGTACCAAGAGACCCAGTACTTC
J gene: TRBJ2-5
clone size: NA
D gene: NA
V gene: TRBV6-1

CDR3 protein: CASSGARVGDSPLHF
CDR3 DNA: TGTGCCAGCAGCGGTGCTCGGGTTGGGGATTCACCCCTCCACTTT
J gene: TRBJ1-6
clone size: NA
D gene: NA
V gene: TRBV9

CDR3 protein: CASSSGGQGPEKLFF
CDR3 DNA: TGTGCCAGCAGCTCTGGGGGGCAGGGGCCGGAAAAACTGTTTTTT
J gene: TRBJ1-4
clone size: NA
D gene: NA
V gene: TRBV11-2

CDR3 protein: CASRGYSYNEQFF
CDR3 DNA: TGTGCCAGCAGGGGGTACTCCTACAATGAGCAGTTCTTC
J gene: TRBJ2-1
clone size: NA
D gene: NA
V gene: TRBV2

CDR3 protein: CASKTGGTNSPLHF
CDR3 DNA: TGTGCCAGTAAGACAGGGGGGACTAATTCACCCCTCCACTTT
J gene: TRBJ1-6
clone size: NA
D gene: TRBD1
V gene: TRBV19

CDR3 protein: CASSPGGRFSYYGYTF
CDR3 DNA: TGCGCCAGCAGCCCCGGGGGCCGCTTCTCCTACTATGGCTACACCTTC
J gene: TRBJ1-2
clone size: NA
D gene: NA
V gene: TRBV4-3

CDR3 protein: CASSQEPRGGHGELFF
CDR3 DNA: TGCGCCAGCAGCCAAGAGCCCCGGGGAGGGCACGGGGAGCTGTTTTTT
J gene: TRBJ2-2
clone size: NA
D gene: TRBD2
V gene: TRBV4-1

CDR3 protein: CASSLTRGVYNEQFF
CDR3 DNA: TGTGCCAGCAGCCTCACAAGAGGGGTTTACAATGAGCAGTTCTTC
J gene: TRBJ2-1
clone size: NA
D gene: NA
V gene: TRBV28

CDR3 protein: CASSQGAGQYGYTF
CDR3 DNA: TGCGCCAGCAGCCAAGGGGCAGGGCAATATGGCTACACCTTC
J gene: TRBJ1-2
clone size: NA
D gene: NA
V gene: TRBV4-1